This T cell receptor beta chain was sequenced in a study of blood T cell repertoires in COVID-19. Across the whole study: COVID-19 samples, acute and convalescent, were from the United States, Italy and Spain. T cells, B-cell-depleted T cells, or PBMCs provided the cDNA or gDNA that served as material.

This clone was observed once. Original methodology: Estimation of nucleated cell counts relied on the amplification of reference gene primers. Profiling relied on immunoSEQ multiplex PCR, and the TCRdb table lists in-frame clones only, not all of them. Clonal size and the V and J genes are those of that table, whereas D and trimming came from the DNA. The sample holds around 110,000 clones, 82% seen once. The germline V gene encodes CDR1 MNHNS and CDR2 SASEGT. V lost 8 bases and J lost 3, with 16 bases in between. The CDR3 covers 15 residues. The V and J genes are TRBV6-1 and TRBJ2-2; D may be TRBD1 (6 bases). The receptor comes from a man in his 70s with acute or convalescent COVID-19. The sequenced sample consisted of peripheral blood. CDR3 DNA sequence: TGTGCCAGCTCGCCCACAGGGCCGGACACCGGGGAGCTGTTTTTT. Its translation: CASSPTGPDTGELFF.